These T cell receptor beta chains were read from a single sample in a study of T cell responses to AZD1222 COVID-19 vaccine. This table comes from immunoSEQ multiplex PCR, and its TCRdb copy is limited to in-frame clones, with some not included. This repertoire shows tens of thousands of clones, 90% found once; its top ten account for approximately 40%. The sequencing used peripheral blood, collected 28 days after the second AZD1222 dose. All receptors derive from an adult who received the AZD1222 COVID-19 vaccine. Both conserved end residues are part of each CDR3. D genes are given only for firm matches. Clone size is given for some rows only: seen once, a few or many times, or a class if the clone is expanded.

D: TRBD2; size: -; V: TRBV5-3; J: TRBJ2-2; DNA: TGTGCCAGAAGCTTGGGGGATCTACTAGCGCCCGGGGAGCTGTTTTTT; CDR3: CARSLGDLLAPGELFF
D: -; size: -; V: TRBV5-1; J: TRBJ1-1; DNA: TGCGCCAGCAGCTTGCCCCAGAACACTGAAGCTTTCTTT; CDR3: CASSLPQNTEAFF
D: -; size: -; V: TRBV6-2/TRBV6-3; J: TRBJ2-7; DNA: TGTGCCAGCAGTTACTCGACGGCCCGTCAGGCAGACGAGCAGTACTTC; CDR3: CASSYSTARQADEQYF
D: TRBD1; size: once; V: TRBV6-1; J: TRBJ1-1; DNA: TGTGCCAGCAGTGAAGATCCGGGACAGTTGAACACTGAAGCTTTCTTT; CDR3: CASSEDPGQLNTEAFF
D: -; size: -; V: TRBV9; J: TRBJ2-3; DNA: TGTGCCAGCAGCGTAACAGTGGGGACAGATACGCAGTATTTT; CDR3: CASSVTVGTDTQYF
D: -; size: -; V: TRBV14; J: TRBJ2-7; DNA: TGTGCCAGCAGCCCGCGTCTCCCAGCCCGGTACGAGCAGTACTTC; CDR3: CASSPRLPARYEQYF
D: TRBD2; size: once; V: TRBV9; J: TRBJ2-3; DNA: TGTGCCAGCAGCGTAGCTGGGCTAGCGGACACAGATACGCAGTATTTT; CDR3: CASSVAGLADTDTQYF
D: TRBD1; size: -; V: TRBV14; J: TRBJ2-2; DNA: TGTGCCAGCAGCCAAGTAAGACAGGGGTACACCGGGGAGCTGTTTTTT; CDR3: CASSQVRQGYTGELFF
D: -; size: -; V: TRBV4-3; J: TRBJ1-5; DNA: TGCGCCAGCAGCCAGGTTCAGGGACAGCCCCAGCATTTT; CDR3: CASSQVQGQPQHF
D: TRBD1; size: -; V: TRBV15; J: TRBJ1-5; DNA: TGTGCCACCAGCGAGGGGGCTCGCAATCAGCCCCAGCATTTT; CDR3: CATSEGARNQPQHF
D: -; size: -; V: TRBV5-6; J: TRBJ2-1; DNA: TGTGCCAGCAGCTCGGCGGGGGCCTCCTACAATGAGCAGTTCTTC; CDR3: CASSSAGASYNEQFF
D: -; size: -; V: TRBV25-1; J: TRBJ2-2; DNA: TGTGCCAGCAGCCCATTGAGGGAGACCGGGGAGCTGTTTTTT; CDR3: CASSPLRETGELFF
D: -; size: -; V: TRBV19; J: TRBJ2-3; DNA: TGTGCCACCGCGGACGTGGCAGATACGCAGTATTTT; CDR3: CATADVADTQYF
D: -; size: -; V: TRBV7-2; J: TRBJ1-5; DNA: TGTGCCAGCAGCTTACCAGGACGGGGCAATCAGCCCCAGCATTTT; CDR3: CASSLPGRGNQPQHF
D: -; size: -; V: TRBV6-5; J: TRBJ1-2; DNA: TGTGCCAGCGCGAAGGGGTACCAGAACTATGGCTACACCTTC; CDR3: CASAKGYQNYGYTF
D: -; size: few; V: TRBV19; J: TRBJ2-2; DNA: TGTGCCAGTAGTATTATCGGGTCCGGGGAGCTGTTTTTT; CDR3: CASSIIGSGELFF
D: -; size: -; V: TRBV4-3; J: TRBJ1-2; DNA: TGCGCCAGCAGCCAAGAGCTATTGGCCGGAGGAGGCTACACCTTC; CDR3: CASSQELLAGGGYTF
D: TRBD1; size: -; V: TRBV30; J: TRBJ1-6; DNA: TGTGCCTGGAGTGTAGGCCTGGGACAGAATAATTCACCCCTCCACTTT; CDR3: CAWSVGLGQNNSPLHF
D: -; size: -; V: TRBV5-1; J: TRBJ1-1; DNA: TGCGCCAGCAGCATCGAAGGTGATAGGGAAGCTTTCTTT; CDR3: CASSIEGDREAFF
D: -; size: -; V: TRBV5-4; J: TRBJ1-2; DNA: TGTGCCAGCAGCTCCCCGGGCTATGGCTACACCTTC; CDR3: CASSSPGYGYTF
D: TRBD2; size: -; V: TRBV5-5; J: TRBJ2-7; DNA: TGTGCCAGCAGCTTGGGAGGGCGCGGGGGCGAGCAGTACTTC; CDR3: CASSLGGRGGEQYF
D: -; size: -; V: TRBV3-1/TRBV3-2; J: TRBJ1-2; DNA: TGTGCCAGCAGCCCCTCCGCAGGGTACGGCTACACCTTC; CDR3: CASSPSAGYGYTF
D: TRBD1; size: -; V: TRBV6-5; J: TRBJ1-1; DNA: TGTGCCAGCAGGCGACAGGGCATGAACACTGAAGCTTTCTTT; CDR3: CASRRQGMNTEAFF
D: TRBD1; size: -; V: TRBV28; J: TRBJ1-1; DNA: TGTGCCAGCACCCCGGACAGGGACGCCCACGCTGAAGCTTTCTTT; CDR3: CASTPDRDAHAEAFF
D: -; size: -; V: TRBV4-3; J: TRBJ1-1; DNA: TGCGCCAGCAGCCAAGAGGCCATCGGGTCCACTGAAGCTTTCTTT; CDR3: CASSQEAIGSTEAFF
D: TRBD1; size: once; V: TRBV3-1/TRBV3-2; J: TRBJ2-7; DNA: TGTGCCAGCAGCCATGCCGGGACAGGGTCCTACGAGCAGTACTTC; CDR3: CASSHAGTGSYEQYF
D: TRBD1; size: once; V: TRBV10-3; J: TRBJ2-2; DNA: TGTGCCACATCGTACAGGGGGCTAGACACCGGGGAGCTGTTTTTT; CDR3: CATSYRGLDTGELFF